What follows are 27 T cell receptor beta chains derived from one specimen sequenced in a study of blood T cell repertoires in COVID-19. TCRdb's copy holds only in-frame clones and misses some; the assay was immunoSEQ multiplex PCR. The sample contains a few hundred thousand clones, 80% to 90% of which appear only once. The sample consisted of peripheral blood. These receptors came from a woman in her 70s with acute or convalescent COVID-19.

The chain employs TRBV29-1 and TRBJ1-3; no clear D. Germline V CDR1 and CDR2: SQVTM, ANQGSEA. The CDR3 has 14 residues. V was shortened by 5 bases and J by 2 bases, with 13 bases between the two germline ends. CDR3 residues: CSVREGFAGNTIYF. The DNA of the CDR3 is TGCAGCGTTCGTGAGGGATTCGCTGGAAACACCATATATTTT.

V usage is TRBV23-1 and J usage is TRBJ1-3, with D perhaps TRBD1 (6 bases). TRBV23-1 is assigned to the ORF class and has an uncertain function. This CDR3 has 17 residues. Trimming removed 0 bases from V and 4 bases from J, with 16 bases in between. CDR3 loop: CASSQSTGPRKGNTIYF. The CDR3 DNA sequence: TGCGCCAGCAGTCAATCGACAGGCCCGCGAAAGGGAAACACCATATATTTT.

V and J are TRBV19 and TRBJ1-5; a weak D match, TRBD1 (6 bases). The CDR3 contains 16 residues. Trimming took 5 bases from V and 1 from J, leaving 15 bases between them. The germline gives CDR1 LNHDA, CDR2 SQIVND (reference sequence). The CDR3 sequence: CASSDGTQLSNQPQHF. The CDR3 DNA reads as TGTGCCAGTAGTGACGGGACACAATTAAGCAATCAGCCCCAGCATTTT.

The chain uses TRBV19 and TRBJ2-5, with 14 bases aligning to TRBD2. The CDR3 totals 17 residues. The germline V gene encodes CDR1 LNHDA and CDR2 SQIVND (reference sequence). Trimming took 2 bases from V and 4 from J; bases not matched to a gene: 6. The CDR3 bases are TGTGCCAGTAGTATACGACTAGCGGGGGGGCTGGGAGAGACCCAGTACTTC. This sequence encodes CASSIRLAGGLGETQYF. The entire variable domain, with the rest obtained from reference TRBV19 and TRBJ2-5, is as follows: DGGITQSPKYLFRKEGQNVTLSCEQNLNHDAMYWYRQDPGQGLRLIYYSQIVNDFQKGDIAEGYSVSREKKESFPLTVTSAQKNPTAFYLCASSIRLAGGLGETQYFGPGTRLLVL.

The V call is TRBV2, the J call TRBJ2-7; 9 bases are shared with TRBD1. The CDR3 totals 14 residues. The germline CDR1 and CDR2 sequences are SNHLY and FYNNEI. V gave up 5 bases and J gave up 7 bases; unmatched junction bases: 9. The DNA for the CDR3 is TGTGCCAGCAGTAATAAGGACAGGGGAGTTGAGCAGTACTTC. Its protein product is CASSNKDRGVEQYF. Together with reference TRBV2 and TRBJ2-7, the CDR3 gives the full variable domain: EPEVTQTPSHQVTQMGQEVILRCVPISNHLYFYWYRQILGQKVEFLVSFYNNEISEKSEIFDDQFSVERPDGSNFTLKIRSTKLEDSAMYFCASSNKDRGVEQYFGPGTRLTVT.

DNA of the CDR3: TGTGCCAGCAGTTTCGAGGCAGACGGGAGGACTGAAGCTTTCTTT. Encoded protein: CASSFEADGRTEAFF. The V gene is TRBV27, the J gene TRBJ1-1; D is unclear. Germline lookup yields CDR1 MNHEY and CDR2 SMNVEV (reference sequence). The germline V and J ends were trimmed by 3 bases and 5 bases, with 16 bases remaining between them. This CDR3 spans 15 amino acids.

Here the CDR3 reads CASRQGRGNQPQHF. The CDR3 DNA is TGTGCCAGCCGACAGGGAAGGGGCAATCAGCCCCAGCATTTT. The genes are TRBV27 and TRBJ1-5; 7 nucleotides match TRBD1. V lost 8 bases, J lost 2 bases, and 6 bases stayed unmatched. The CDR3 totals 14 residues. Germline-derived CDR1 and CDR2 are MNHEY and SMNVEV (reference sequence).

The chain joins TRBV10-1 to TRBJ2-7, with 10 bases fitting TRBD2. CDR1 and CDR2 from the germline V gene are WNHNN and SYGVQD (reference sequence). The CDR3 is 14 amino acids. V gave up 7 bases and J gave up 5 bases; unmatched junction bases: 8. The CDR3 region has the DNA TGCGCCAGCATAACCGAGCGGGGGGGTGACGAGCAGTACTTC. Translated: CASITERGGDEQYF.

This chain uses TRBV10-3 with TRBJ1-2, with a tentative D call TRBD1 (5 bases). Trimming removed 7 bases from V and 0 bases from J, with 9 bases in between. Germline V lookup: CDR1 ENHRY, CDR2 SYGVKD. This CDR3 region has 13 residues. Here the CDR3 reads CAIMDTANYGYTF. CDR3 in DNA: TGTGCCATCATGGACACCGCTAACTATGGCTACACCTTC.

The chain couples TRBV7-2 to TRBJ1-5, with D perhaps matching TRBD1 (5 bases). Germline CDR1 is SGHTA and CDR2 is FQGNSA. With 5 bases removed from V and 4 bases from J, the gap between germline ends came to 12 bases. This CDR3 has 14 residues. CDR3 sequence (DNA): TGTGCCAGCAGCCTCCAGGGTCGAAATCAGCCCCAGCATTTT. Translating gives CASSLQGRNQPQHF.

The J gene is TRBJ1-3, the V gene TRBV2; the D gene is possibly TRBD1 (6 bases). CDR1 and CDR2 (germline): SNHLY, FYNNEI. V lost 7 bases and J 0 bases, leaving 16 bases between the germline ends. This CDR3 has 16 residues. The CDR3 nucleotides are TGTGCCAGCACCCCGCAGGGGCCATACTCTGGAAACACCATATATTTT. Protein sequence: CASTPQGPYSGNTIYF.

Comments on this clone: Additional DNA sequences in this sample encode the identical CDR3. This rearrangement joins TRBV6-5 to TRBJ1-6; TRBD1 is a possible D gene (5 bases). CDR3 length: 14 amino acids. Trimming took off 7 bases at V and 7 bases at J, with 14 bases between the two ends. Germline values: CDR1 MNHEY, CDR2 SVGAGI. The CDR3 here is CASIRGTGNSPLHF. The CDR3 bases are TGTGCCAGCATCCGGGGGACGGGCAATTCACCCCTCCACTTT.

The chain combines TRBV4-2 with TRBJ1-4, with TRBD1 matching over 7 bases. V gave up 0 bases and J gave up 4 bases; unmatched junction bases: 2. The CDR3 totals 15 residues. CDR1 and CDR2 (germline): LGHNA, YNFKEQ. CDR3 sequence (DNA): TGTGCCAGCAGCCAAGAGGGACAGCGTAATGAAAAACTGTTTTTT. It yields the protein CASSQEGQRNEKLFF.

The chain links TRBV27 to TRBJ1-6; no clear D. The CDR3 is 14 residues long. Germline loops: CDR1 MNHEY, CDR2 SMNVEV (reference sequence). Trimming pared 0 bases from V and 15 bases from J, leaving 15 bases between. The CDR3 is CASSLSRPANLLHF. As DNA, the CDR3 is TGTGCCAGCAGTTTATCGCGGCCGGCGAATCTCCTCCACTTT.

The genes are TRBV6-6 and TRBJ2-4; TRBD1 might be the D (5 bases). The CDR3 has 15 residues. CDR1 is MNHNY and CDR2 is SVGAGI in the germline V gene (reference sequence). The V and J ends lost 0 bases and 8 bases respectively, with 14 bases between them. Here the CDR3 DNA reads TGTGCCAGCAGTTACTCGATGGGGCGCGGTGACATTCAGTACTTC. It yields the protein CASSYSMGRGDIQYF.

The chain recombines TRBV18 with TRBJ2-5; a weak D match, TRBD1 (5 bases). This CDR3 has 14 residues. Trimming cost V 0 bases and J 4 bases, with 9 bases left between them. Germline CDR1 reads KGHSH; CDR2 reads LQKENI. CDR3 in amino acids: CASSPPKGIETQYF. For the CDR3, the DNA is TGTGCCAGCTCACCACCAAAGGGGATAGAGACCCAGTACTTC.

The V gene is TRBV29-1, the J gene TRBJ2-3, with 7 bases that match TRBD2. Germline loops: CDR1 SQVTM, CDR2 ANQGSEA. The CDR3 sequence is 15 residues long. V was pared by 5 bases and J by 4 bases, with 12 bases of the junction left unmatched. This chain's CDR3 is CSVHFGGGYSDTQYF. DNA for the CDR3: TGCAGCGTTCACTTTGGCGGGGGTTACTCAGATACGCAGTATTTT.

The chain couples TRBV12-3 or TRBV12-4 to TRBJ1-2; unclear D gene. Trimming stripped 3 bases from V and 8 bases from J, with 10 bases between. The length of the CDR3 is 12 residues. The CDR3 spells CASSFRGGGYTF. The DNA for the CDR3 is TGTGCCAGCAGTTTCCGGGGAGGAGGCTACACCTTC.

CDR3 in DNA: TGTGCCTGCAACAGGGCCCGCGCTTGGAACACTGAAGCTTTCTTT. This encodes CACNRARAWNTEAFF. V gene TRBV30 combines with J gene TRBJ1-1; possibly TRBD1 for D (6 bases). Trimming removed 6 bases at V and 1 base at J, with 18 bases between. This CDR3 region has 15 residues. CDR1 is GTSNPN and CDR2 is SVGIG in the germline V gene (reference sequence).

This chain links TRBV5-1 with TRBJ1-2, with 9 positions matching TRBD1. The CDR3 has 13 residues. Per germline, CDR1 SGHRS and CDR2 YFSETQ. The V segment lost 3 bases and the J segment 7 bases; nucleotides outside the gene matches: 4. In nucleotides, the CDR3 is TGCGCCAGCAGCTGGGGGGACAGGGCTGGCTACACCTTC. Protein sequence: CASSWGDRAGYTF. Looking up the rest from reference TRBV5-1 and TRBJ1-2 gives the full variable domain: KAGVTQTPRYLIKTRGQQVTLSCSPISGHRSVSWYQQTPGQGLQFLFEYFSETQRNKGNFPGRFSGRQFSNSRSEMNVSTLELGDSALYLCASSWGDRAGYTFGSGTRLTVV.

CDR3 bases: TGTGCCAGCAGCCAAGTGCGGTCCGGGGAGCTGTTTTTT. It translates to CASSQVRSGELFF. The rearrangement links TRBV3-1 (or the pseudogene TRBV3-2) to TRBJ2-2; D uncertain. This CDR3 is 13 amino acids long. Trimming removed 1 base at V and 6 bases at J, with 6 bases between. Germline CDR1 reads LGHDT; CDR2 reads YNNKEL (reference sequence).

The chain joins TRBV20-1 to TRBJ1-1, with D unclear. Germline V gene lookup returns CDR1 DFQATT and CDR2 SNEGSKA (reference sequence). The CDR3 is made up of 13 amino acids. Trimming pared 3 bases from V and 2 bases from J, leaving 10 bases between. The DNA for the CDR3 is TGCAGTGCTAGTTGGCCGGGAAACACTGAAGCTTTCTTT. Translated, it gives CSASWPGNTEAFF.

This clone is a singleton in its sample. This rearrangement joins TRBV4-1 to TRBJ1-6; a weak D match, TRBD1 (5 bases). Germline CDR1 and CDR2: MGHRA and YSYEKL. The V end lost 1 base, the J end lost 9 bases, and 13 bases lay between the germline ends. This CDR3 comprises 15 residues. This chain's CDR3 is CASSQAWTSFSPLHF. CDR3 coding DNA: TGCGCCAGCAGCCAAGCGTGGACATCCTTTTCACCCCTCCACTTT.

This chain joins TRBV7-2 and TRBJ2-1; 9 positions agree with TRBD1. This CDR3 contains 15 residues. Germline trimming cut 4 bases from V and 9 bases from J; bases unmatched to any gene: 10. Germline CDR1 SGHTA, CDR2 FQGNSA. The CDR3 protein is CASSYMGQGFGEQFF. Written as DNA, the CDR3 is TGTGCCAGCAGCTACATGGGACAGGGTTTTGGTGAGCAGTTCTTC.

On this clone itself: The sample carries other DNA sequences with the same CDR3. J is TRBJ1-5 and V is TRBV18; D is undetermined. Per the germline V gene, CDR1 is KGHSH and CDR2 is LQKENI. The CDR3 has 13 amino acids. V shed 2 bases and J shed 5 bases, with 7 bases lying between them. DNA for the CDR3: TGTGCCAGCTCACCATCGAGGGATCAGCCCCAGCATTTT. Protein product: CASSPSRDQPQHF.

The chain recombines TRBV5-6 with TRBJ1-2; D is unclear. This CDR3 is 13 amino acids long. Germline V lookup: CDR1 SGHDT, CDR2 YYEEEE. Trimming pared 6 bases from V and 2 bases from J, leaving 11 bases between. This CDR3 reads CASKLDGNYGYTF. The CDR3 nucleotides read TGTGCCAGCAAACTTGACGGGAACTATGGCTACACCTTC. Filled out from reference TRBV5-6 and TRBJ1-2, the complete variable domain reads DAGVTQSPTHLIKTRGQQVTLRCSPKSGHDTVSWYQQALGQGPQFIFQYYEEEERQRGNFPDRFSGHQFPNYSSELNVNALLLGDSALYLCASKLDGNYGYTFGSGTRLTVV.

The V and J genes are TRBV11-2 and TRBJ2-1; a possible D gene is TRBD1 (6 bases). The CDR3 length is 14 residues. The V gene's germline CDR1 is SGHAT and CDR2 FQNNGV. The germline V and J ends were trimmed by 5 bases and 4 bases, with 12 bases remaining between them. CDR3 coding DNA: TGTGCCAGCAGCCCCCTGAGGGGGTACAATGAGCAGTTCTTC. Its translation is CASSPLRGYNEQFF. Drawing the rest from reference TRBV11-2 and TRBJ2-1, the complete variable domain is EAGVAQSPRYKIIEKRQSVAFWCNPISGHATLYWYQQILGQGPKLLIQFQNNGVVDDSQLPKDRFSAERLKGVDSTLKIQPAKLEDSAVYLCASSPLRGYNEQFFGPGTRLTVL.